A selection of T cell receptor beta chains follows, all from one sample in a study of blood T cell repertoires in COVID-19. The repertoire was sequenced with immunoSEQ multiplex PCR; TCRdb's copy has only in-frame clones and lacks some. The sample has tens of thousands of clones, 70% to 90% seen once. Sequenced material: peripheral blood. These receptors were collected from an older woman with active or convalescent COVID-19. CDR3s include the opening cysteine and the closing phenylalanine or tryptophan. The order of the fields is J gene, D gene, V gene, clone size, CDR3 protein, CDR3 DNA. The D gene is left open where the match is weak. Size tells how often a clone was seen (once, few, many) or the class of an expanded clone, and some rows leave it out.

J: TRBJ2-5; D: TRBD2; V: TRBV7-7; size: once; CDR3: CASSFGLAGSLSETQYF; DNA: TGTGCTAGCAGCTTCGGACTAGCGGGGTCTTTGTCGGAGACCCAGTACTTC
J: TRBJ1-3; D: .; V: TRBV2; size: .; CDR3: CASRIGGNTIYF; DNA: TGTGCCAGCAGGATCGGGGGAAACACCATATATTTT
J: TRBJ2-2; D: TRBD2; V: TRBV7-8; size: .; CDR3: CASSSRLAGDGELFF; DNA: TGTGCCAGCAGCTCGAGACTAGCGGGGGACGGGGAGCTGTTTTTT
J: TRBJ1-5; D: TRBD1; V: TRBV19; size: .; CDR3: CASSIEGQGAGQPQHF; DNA: TGTGCCAGTAGTATAGAGGGACAGGGGGCAGGTCAGCCCCAGCATTTT
J: TRBJ2-7; D: TRBD1; V: TRBV14; size: few; CDR3: CASSRSGTGNPEQYF; DNA: TGTGCCAGCAGCCGGTCCGGGACAGGGAATCCCGAGCAGTACTTC
J: TRBJ1-6; D: .; V: TRBV7-2; size: .; CDR3: CASSPWVQGNNSPLHF; DNA: TGTGCCAGCAGCCCCTGGGTGCAGGGTAATAATTCACCCCTCCACTTT
J: TRBJ2-2; D: TRBD2; V: TRBV5-1; size: few; CDR3: CASSLALLAGGINTGELFF; DNA: TGCGCCAGCAGCTTGGCTCTTCTGGCGGGGGGGATAAACACCGGGGAGCTGTTTTTT
J: TRBJ1-2; D: .; V: TRBV3-1/TRBV3-2; size: .; CDR3: CASSLRGGSGYTF; DNA: TGTGCCAGCAGCCTACGGGGGGGGTCTGGCTACACCTTC
J: TRBJ2-3; D: TRBD1; V: TRBV6-5; size: .; CDR3: CASNHRGAPTDTQYF; DNA: TGTGCCAGCAACCACAGGGGGGCCCCCACAGATACGCAGTATTTT
J: TRBJ2-5; D: TRBD2; V: TRBV18; size: .; CDR3: CASSPRMALAAQETQYF; DNA: TGTGCCAGCTCACCCCGGATGGCACTAGCGGCCCAAGAGACCCAGTACTTC
J: TRBJ1-4; D: .; V: TRBV5-1; size: .; CDR3: CASSQDGQGANEKLFF; DNA: TGCGCCAGCAGCCAGGACGGGCAGGGTGCTAATGAAAAACTGTTTTTT
J: TRBJ1-1; D: .; V: TRBV6-1; size: once; CDR3: CASSEVTVIAFF; DNA: TGTGCCAGCAGTGAAGTTACAGTCATCGCTTTCTTT